One and the same sample provided the 8 T cell receptor beta chains below, sequenced in a study of radiotherapy plus CTLA-4 blockade in lung cancer (dated by TCRdb to 2017 to 2018). The protocol used for the library was the immunoSEQ multiplex PCR assay. In TCRdb, the immuneACCESS table is reduced to in-frame sequences with V and J assigned. These tables do not hold every clone; where another copy was compared, an unresolved V gene accounts for under half, and the others remain unexplained. This sample holds about 80,000 clones; approximately 86% were observed only once. The ten most abundant clones make up just over 2% of the sample. The source was peripheral blood, collected from a patient treated with radiotherapy plus ipilimumab. These receptors all come from a human donor with non-small cell lung cancer who had a partial response to radiotherapy plus ipilimumab.

The V gene is TRBV28, the J gene TRBJ2-1; 11 nucleotides align to TRBD2. Germline V gives CDR1 MDHEN, CDR2 SYDVKM. The CDR3 has 17 amino acids. The junction had 8 bases not matched to a gene; V was cut back by 4 bases and J by 3 bases. The CDR3 region has the DNA TGTGCCAGCAGTTCCCTCGGGACTAGCGGTGGCTACAATGAGCAGTTCTTC. Protein product: CASSSLGTSGGYNEQFF.

The V and J genes are TRBV7-2 and TRBJ2-7; no clear D. The CDR3 runs to 13 residues. The V end was cut by 2 bases, the J end by 4 bases, with 9 bases between. Germline V gene sequence: CDR1 SGHTA, CDR2 FQGNSA. The CDR3 DNA follows: TGTGCCAGCAGCTTACACCCAGGTTACGAGCAGTACGTC. Translation gives CASSLHPGYEQYV.

The chain combines TRBV19 with TRBJ2-5, with TRBD1 matching over 8 bases. Germline CDR1 and CDR2: LNHDA and SQIVND (reference sequence). This CDR3 has 15 amino acids. Germline trimming cut 5 bases from V and 4 bases from J; bases unmatched to any gene: 9. CDR3 DNA sequence: TGTGCCAGTAGTGACTCAGGGGGCCTGATAGAGACCCAGTACTTC. Residues: CASSDSGGLIETQYF. Together with reference TRBV19 and TRBJ2-5, the CDR3 gives the full variable domain: DGGITQSPKYLFRKEGQNVTLSCEQNLNHDAMYWYRQDPGQGLRLIYYSQIVNDFQKGDIAEGYSVSREKKESFPLTVTSAQKNPTAFYLCASSDSGGLIETQYFGPGTRLLVL.

V is TRBV5-1 and J is TRBJ2-3; 13 bases are shared with TRBD2. Looked up from germline, CDR1 is SGHRS and CDR2 is YFSETQ. The J segment lost 6 bases and the V segment lost 0 bases, leaving 4 bases of the junction unmatched. The CDR3 is 16 residues long. The CDR3 DNA sequence: TGCGCCAGCAGCTTGGGGACTAGCGGGAGCTTGGATACGCAGTATTTT. Translating it yields CASSLGTSGSLDTQYF.

The chain carries TRBV27 and TRBJ2-2; a weak D match, TRBD1 (5 bases). Trimming pared 2 bases from V and 0 bases from J, leaving 7 bases between. The CDR3 covers 15 residues. Germline V gene sequence: CDR1 MNHEY, CDR2 SMNVEV (reference sequence). The CDR3 coding sequence is TGTGCCAGCAGTTTAGGGGCAGCGAACACCGGGGAGCTGTTTTTT. Its translation is CASSLGAANTGELFF.

The chain has TRBV28 and TRBJ1-1; no definite D call. Germline lookup yields CDR1 MDHEN and CDR2 SYDVKM. The CDR3 runs to 14 residues. Deletions cut 4 bases from V and 0 bases from J, with 9 bases between. DNA for the CDR3: TGTGCCAGCAGTTCATTCGGGGTGAACACTGAAGCTTTCTTT. Translating it yields CASSSFGVNTEAFF. The variable domain in full, with the rest retrieved from reference TRBV28 and TRBJ1-1, is DVKVTQSSRYLVKRTGEKVFLECVQDMDHENMFWYRQDPGLGLRLIYFSYDVKMKEKGDIPEGYSVSREKKERFSLILESASTNQTSMYLCASSSFGVNTEAFFGQGTRLTVV.

The V gene is TRBV6-5, the J gene TRBJ1-1; no definite D call. This CDR3 is 13 amino acids long. The germline V and J ends were trimmed by 6 bases and 4 bases, with 12 bases remaining between them. CDR1 and CDR2 (germline): MNHEY, SVGAGI. The CDR3 nucleotides are TGTGCCAGCAGCGCCCCGGTGAGCACTGAAGCTTTCTTT. It is translated as CASSAPVSTEAFF.

This chain joins TRBV28 and TRBJ1-5, with 10 positions matching TRBD1. Germline V CDR1 and CDR2: MDHEN, SYDVKM. This CDR3 region has 15 residues. The V and J ends lost 5 bases and 11 bases, in that order; junction bases with no gene match: 12. The CDR3 region has the DNA TGTGCCAGCAGTAGCGCGGGACAGGGGTCGGGGACCCAGCATTTT. Translated, it gives CASSSAGQGSGTQHF.